The 27 T cell receptor beta chains below were found in one sample sequenced in a study of identical twins listed by TCRdb under 2016. The library relied on 5' RACE. This sample was sequenced with an Illumina HiSeq 2000. TCRdb cleaned the public reads at Q25 with fastp, built clones with MiXCR and kept in-frame beta chains. Rows are combined by CDR3 protein, so each entry shows the most common genes and DNA. This sample gives about 690,000 distinct CDR3 sequences in total; 5.5% to 6.5% of them show up just once. The ten most abundant clones make up approximately 2% of the sample. The source material was naive T cells sorted from blood. Read against the paper, the sample's cell subset or site label means: cells isolated with a human naive T-cell isolation kit. Receptors were obtained from a young man in good health.

This clonotype was detected ten times or more. This chain joins TRBV28 and TRBJ2-1; no firm D call. Trimming stripped 0 bases from V and 3 bases from J, with 9 bases between. The CDR3 loop spans 15 amino acids. Germline CDR1 and CDR2: MDHEN and SYDVKM. The CDR3 sequence is CASSLWTTYYNEQFF. The CDR3 nucleotides are TGTGCCAGCAGTTTATGGACAACTTACTACAATGAGCAGTTCTTC.

This clonotype has at least ten counts. V gene TRBV7-8 combines with J gene TRBJ2-3; D not resolved. Trimming left V 2 bases short and J 2 bases short, with 11 bases between. CDR3 length: 15 residues. Germline-derived CDR1 and CDR2 are SGHVS and FQNEAQ. CDR3 sequence reads: CASSLTKGNTDTQYF. The CDR3 nucleotides are TGTGCCAGCAGCTTAACAAAGGGAAACACAGATACGCAGTATTTT.

This clonotype has ten or more counts. The chain employs TRBV20-1 and TRBJ2-1; TRBD2 agrees at 9 bases. V was pared by 0 bases and J by 8 bases, with 11 bases of the junction left unmatched. Germline-derived CDR1 and CDR2 are DFQATT and SNEGSKA (reference sequence). The CDR3 contains 16 residues. The CDR3 DNA follows: TGCAGTGCTAGAGAAAGGATTAGCGGGAGATTCTATGAGCAGTTCTTC. It yields the protein CSARERISGRFYEQFF.

This clonotype was recorded a few times. The J gene is TRBJ2-1, the V gene TRBV20-1; 10 bases fit TRBD2. This CDR3 comprises 16 residues. CDR1 is DFQATT, CDR2 SNEGSKA, per germline (reference sequence). J was trimmed by 10 bases and V by 1 base; bases with no gene match: 13. The CDR3 nucleotides read TGCAGTGCTAGAGTAGGTGGGGGGGGAGCGGGAGGGGAGCAGTTCTTC. Its protein is CSARVGGGGAGGEQFF.

This clonotype appeared many times. The chain combines TRBV5-1 with TRBJ2-7; D not resolved. CDR3 length: 16 residues. Germline values: CDR1 SGHRS, CDR2 YFSETQ. Trimming stripped 4 bases from V and 3 bases from J, with 20 bases between. The CDR3 loop is CASSVSPLGWVYEQYV. The CDR3 region has the DNA TGCGCCAGCAGCGTAAGCCCTTTGGGATGGGTCTACGAGCAGTACGTC.

This clonotype was observed a handful of times. In DNA form, the CDR3 reads TGTGCCAGCAGTGGCAGAGTGCTAGCGGGACCCGGGGAGCTGTTTTTT. As protein: CASSGRVLAGPGELFF. The V call is TRBV12-3 or TRBV12-4, the J call TRBJ2-2; 9 bases line up with TRBD2. This CDR3 contains 16 residues. J was trimmed by 6 bases and V by 5 bases; bases with no gene match: 10.

The chain uses TRBV5-1 and TRBJ1-1; 9 nucleotides align to TRBD1. CDR3 size: 16 residues. Germline loops: CDR1 SGHRS, CDR2 YFSETQ. The V gene end was trimmed by 4 bases and the J gene end by 2 bases; junction bases not matched to a gene: 9. As DNA, the CDR3 is TGCGCCAGCAGCACACAGGGGGCGCAAGGTAACACTGAAGCTTTCTTT. Protein: CASSTQGAQGNTEAFF.

This clonotype was counted ten times or more. The chain employs TRBV3-1 and TRBJ2-7; D unresolved. Deletions cut 0 bases from V and 6 bases from J, with 9 bases between. This CDR3 comprises 13 residues. Looked up from germline, CDR1 is LGHDT and CDR2 is YNNKEL (reference sequence). The CDR3 loop reads CASSQESWSEQYV. The CDR3 nucleotides read TGTGCCAGCAGCCAAGAGAGTTGGAGCGAGCAGTACGTC.

This clonotype came up a few times. The J gene is TRBJ2-7, the V gene TRBV2; D may be TRBD2 (6 bases). The CDR3 sequence is 15 residues long. The V gene's germline CDR1 is SNHLY and CDR2 FYNNEI. Trimming removed 7 bases from V and 3 bases from J, with 19 bases in between. The CDR3 DNA sequence: TGTGCCAGCAAGGAATTAGCGGATTCCGTCTACGAGCAGTACTTC. Translating it yields CASKELADSVYEQYF.

Ten or more counts support this clonotype. The rearrangement links TRBV12-3 or TRBV12-4 to TRBJ2-7; 9 bases map to TRBD1. The CDR3 extends over 18 amino acids. V lost 6 bases to trimming and J lost 0 bases; unmatched junction nucleotides: 15. The CDR3 coding sequence is TGTGCCAGCAGCTCGTTGGGGACAGGGAGCGGAGGCTCCTACGAGCAGTACTTC. Its protein product is CASSSLGTGSGGSYEQYF.

This clonotype was observed at least ten times. V and J are TRBV20-1 and TRBJ2-1; 8 bases are shared with TRBD2. Per the germline V gene, CDR1 is DFQATT and CDR2 is SNEGSKA (reference sequence). Losses at the gene ends were 0 bases for V and 14 bases for J; bases not matched to a gene: 6. The CDR3 has 12 amino acids. The CDR3 region is CSAREGGREEFF. The DNA of the CDR3 is TGCAGTGCTAGAGAGGGCGGGCGGGAGGAGTTCTTC.

This chain uses TRBV4-1 with TRBJ2-3; D is possibly TRBD2 (6 bases). The V end was cut by 7 bases, the J end by 1 base, with 9 bases between. This CDR3 spans 13 amino acids. The V gene's germline CDR1 is MGHRA and CDR2 YSYEKL. The CDR3 here is CASTASGTDTQYF. The CDR3 nucleotides are TGCGCCAGCACGGCTAGCGGCACAGATACGCAGTATTTT.

This clonotype was counted a few times. The rearrangement joins TRBV7-6 to TRBJ2-1, with TRBD2 matching 8 bases. Germline V gene lookup returns CDR1 SGHVS and CDR2 FNYEAQ. After removal of 1 base from V and 2 bases from J, the junction contained 7 bases not matched to a gene. The CDR3 is 17 residues long. The CDR3 reads CASSLVPSGSTYNEQFF. CDR3 DNA sequence: TGTGCCAGCAGCTTAGTTCCAAGCGGGAGTACCTACAATGAGCAGTTCTTC.

This clonotype was seen only a few times. The chain couples TRBV6-2 or TRBV6-3 to TRBJ1-2; D is unclear. The CDR3 runs 11 residues. Trimming took 5 bases from V and 8 from J, leaving 9 bases between them. Germline loops: CDR1 MNHEY, CDR2 SVGEGT. The CDR3 DNA reads TGTGCCAGCAGTGTGTCGATCGGCTACACCTTC. Its protein product is CASSVSIGYTF.

V and J are TRBV7-2 and TRBJ2-1; D gene ambiguous. This CDR3 has 13 residues. V was cut by 3 bases and J by 8 bases, with 11 bases left in between. Germline assignment: CDR1 SGHTA and CDR2 FQGNSA. CDR3 nucleotides: TGTGCCAGCAGCTTTGAACCAGGAGATGAGCAGTTCTTC. Amino acids: CASSFEPGDEQFF.

A few counts support this clonotype. The rearrangement links TRBV20-1 to TRBJ2-1; 9 bases are a match to TRBD2. CDR1 and CDR2 (germline): DFQATT, SNEGSKA (reference sequence). This CDR3 contains 12 residues. J gave up 11 bases and V 2 bases, and 4 bases lay outside the gene matches. The CDR3 region is CSARTSGSQQFF. Written as DNA, the CDR3 is TGCAGTGCTAGAACTAGCGGGTCCCAGCAGTTCTTC.

The chain joins TRBV25-1 to TRBJ2-5; no definite D call. Trimming left V 8 bases short and J 5 bases short, with 12 bases between. Germline CDR1 MGHDK, CDR2 SYGVNS. CDR3 length: 12 amino acids. The CDR3 is CASEGFRETQYF. The DNA of the CDR3 is TGTGCCAGCGAAGGTTTTCGGGAGACCCAGTACTTC.

This clonotype has a count of ten or more. The chain recombines TRBV29-1 with TRBJ2-1; 7 bases match TRBD2. J gave up 7 bases and V 2 bases, and 8 bases lay outside the gene matches. CDR3 length: 14 amino acids. Looked up from germline, CDR1 is SQVTM and CDR2 is ANQGSEA. In DNA form, the CDR3 reads TGCAGCGTTGAATATGGCGGGAGTAGGAATGAGCAGTTCTTC. Amino acid sequence: CSVEYGGSRNEQFF.

This clonotype appeared a few times. The chain carries TRBV7-2 and TRBJ1-1, with 7 bases aligning to TRBD1. Germline CDR1 and CDR2: SGHTA and FQGNSA. The length of the CDR3 is 13 residues. J lost 10 bases, V lost 5 bases, and 10 bases had no gene match. CDR3: CASSATGVRGAFF. The CDR3 DNA sequence: TGTGCCAGCAGCGCCACAGGGGTTAGGGGAGCTTTCTTT.

This chain connects TRBV3-1 to TRBJ2-2; D remains ambiguous. V lost 4 bases, J lost 6 bases, and 6 bases lay in between. The germline V gene encodes CDR1 LGHDT and CDR2 YNNKEL (reference sequence). CDR3 size: 12 residues. The CDR3, as DNA: TGTGCCAGCAGCCGCCCTCCCGGGGAGCTGTTTTTT. Translation: CASSRPPGELFF.

This clonotype was detected only a few times. The CDR3 DNA follows: TGTGCCAGCAGTTTAAGGCAGCTAGAGACCCAGTACTTC. It is translated as CASSLRQLETQYF. The chain has TRBV12-3 or TRBV12-4 and TRBJ2-5; D call uncertain. Trimming took 2 bases from V and 4 from J, leaving 8 bases between them. The CDR3 extends over 13 amino acids.

This clonotype was seen repeatedly, ten times or more. This chain links TRBV24-1 with TRBJ2-3; 8 nucleotides match TRBD2. After removal of 3 bases from V and 4 bases from J, the junction contained 11 bases not matched to a gene. This CDR3 contains 17 residues. CDR1 is KGHDR, CDR2 SFDVKD, per germline. CDR3 DNA sequence: TGTGCCACCAGTGATCCCCTGGGACTAGAGGGGGCAGATACGCAGTATTTT. This encodes CATSDPLGLEGADTQYF.

This clonotype came up many times. The chain is built from TRBV29-1 and TRBJ2-7; maybe TRBD1 (5 bases). The V gene's germline CDR1 is SQVTM and CDR2 ANQGSEA. Trimming took off 4 bases at V and 5 bases at J, with 9 bases between the two ends. The CDR3 consists of 11 residues. CDR3 DNA sequence: TGCAGCGTTGCCAGGGTGAACGAGCAGTACTTC. Encoded protein: CSVARVNEQYF.

This clonotype was found a few times. The chain joins TRBV28 to TRBJ2-7; TRBD2 matches 8 bases. V shed 4 bases, J shed 2 bases, and the junction held 10 bases outside the gene matches. This CDR3 is built from 16 residues. CDR1 MDHEN and CDR2 SYDVKM come from the germline V gene. Here the CDR3 reads CASSSPPSREAYEQYF. The CDR3 region has the DNA TGTGCCAGCAGTTCCCCGCCATCGCGGGAGGCCTACGAGCAGTACTTC.

This chain uses TRBV19 with TRBJ1-5; 8 bases fit TRBD1. Trimming cost V 5 bases and J 3 bases; bases outside gene matches: 3. This CDR3 comprises 14 residues. The germline CDR1 and CDR2 sequences are LNHDA and SQIVND (reference sequence). As DNA, the CDR3 is TGTGCCAGTAGTGGCAGGGGGCACAATCAGCCCCAGCATTTT. It specifies CASSGRGHNQPQHF.

A few counts support this clonotype. This chain uses TRBV4-1 with TRBJ1-1; D might be TRBD1 (5 bases). The V gene lost 2 bases and the J gene lost 4 bases, with 11 bases spanning the gap. Germline-derived CDR1 and CDR2 are MGHRA and YSYEKL. This CDR3 comprises 14 residues. CDR3 coding DNA: TGCGCCAGCAGCCAAAGTGCGGGGGGCACTGAAGCTTTCTTT. This encodes CASSQSAGGTEAFF.

The chain is built from TRBV7-9 and TRBJ2-6, with TRBD1 as a possible D gene (6 bases). The germline V and J ends were trimmed by 4 bases and 5 bases, with 12 bases remaining between them. CDR3 size: 15 residues. In germline, CDR1 is SEHNR, CDR2 FQNEAQ (reference sequence). The CDR3 spells CASSSRTAWANVLTF. The CDR3, as DNA: TGTGCCAGCAGCTCTCGGACAGCCTGGGCCAACGTCCTGACTTTC.